Listed below are T cell receptor beta chains from one sample, sequenced in a study of technical replicates of blood from several donors. Sequenced by immunoSEQ multiplex PCR; TCRdb stores in-frame clones only, minus some. The sample contains 75,000 to 90,000 clones, about 92% of which appear only once. Sequencing used T cells isolated from PBMCs. The receptors here all came from a human donor in good health. Each CDR3 is given with its conserved first and last residue. D genes are given only for firm matches. Clone size appears in some rows only: once, few, many, or a class for an expanded clone.

d_gene,abundance,v_gene,j_gene,CDR3nt,CDR3aa
NA,NA,TRBV7-9,TRBJ1-1,TGTGCCAGCAGCTTACCGGACGAGGAGGGGTACACTGAAGCTTTCTTT,CASSLPDEEGYTEAFF
TRBD1,NA,TRBV5-6,TRBJ1-2,TGTGCCAGCAGCTTGCCCCGGGACCCAGGGGGCTATGGCTACACCTTC,CASSLPRDPGGYGYTF
NA,once,TRBV9,TRBJ1-4,TGTGCCAGCAGCGTAACGGACAGAAATAATGAAAAACTGTTTTTT,CASSVTDRNNEKLFF
NA,NA,TRBV9,TRBJ2-3,TGTGCCAGCAGCGTACAAGGACAGCGCACAGATACGCAGTATTTT,CASSVQGQRTDTQYF
TRBD2,NA,TRBV19,TRBJ2-5,TGTGCCAGTAGTCGGGACTACCACCAAGAGACCCAGTACTTC,CASSRDYHQETQYF
TRBD1,NA,TRBV19,TRBJ1-4,TGTGCCAGTTCAACCGGGACAGGGGTATGGAATGAAAAACTGTTTTTT,CASSTGTGVWNEKLFF
NA,few,TRBV13,TRBJ1-1,TGTGCCAGCAGCTTAGACAGTTTCGAAGCTTTCTTT,CASSLDSFEAFF
TRBD1,once,TRBV11-2,TRBJ2-5,TGTGCCAGCACCCGTCACGGACAGGCCCAAGAGACCCAGTACTTC,CASTRHGQAQETQYF
NA,NA,TRBV18,TRBJ2-5,TGTGCCAGCTCACCCCCAGAGCGAGGGTCCTACCAAGAGACCCAGTACTTC,CASSPPERGSYQETQYF
TRBD1,NA,TRBV20-1,TRBJ2-7,TGCAGTGCTCGGAAGGACAGGGATTATTACTTC,CSARKDRDYYF
NA,NA,TRBV5-6,TRBJ2-2,TGTGCCAGCAGCAGATTACAGGGTTCTCCCGGGGAGCTGTTTTTT,CASSRLQGSPGELFF
NA,NA,TRBV21-1,TRBJ1-1,TGTGCCAGCAGCAAGCAGGGGTTACGCACTGAAGCTTTCTTT,CASSKQGLRTEAFF
NA,NA,TRBV5-1,TRBJ1-5,TGCGCCAGCAGCTTTTCGACGGAGCAGCCCCAGCATTTT,CASSFSTEQPQHF
TRBD2,NA,TRBV7-2,TRBJ2-7,TGTGCCAGCAGCTTTACCGGGACTAGCGATTACGAGCAGTACTTC,CASSFTGTSDYEQYF
NA,NA,TRBV6-5,TRBJ2-7,TGTGCCAGCAGTCCATCTCTAATACTCTCCTACGAGCAGTACTTC,CASSPSLILSYEQYF
NA,NA,TRBV6-5,TRBJ2-2,TGTGCCAGCAGTTTTCCAGCAGCCAGGGCCACCGGGGAGCTGTTTTTT,CASSFPAARATGELFF
NA,once,TRBV6-5,TRBJ2-1,TGTGCCAGCGGCCTCGGAGAAGGAAATGAGCAGTTCTTC,CASGLGEGNEQFF
NA,NA,TRBV27,TRBJ1-2,TGTGCCAGCAGTTTGACACAGGGCTATGGCTACACCTTC,CASSLTQGYGYTF
NA,NA,TRBV19,TRBJ2-1,TGTGCCAGTAGTGAGGGCATCACCTACAATGAGCAGTTCTTC,CASSEGITYNEQFF
TRBD2,NA,TRBV27,TRBJ2-3,TGTGCCACCGGGACTAGAGCAGATACGCAGTATTTT,CATGTRADTQYF
TRBD2,NA,TRBV18,TRBJ2-1,TGTGCCAGCTCACCCCCTGCGGGAGGGCGGGATGAGCAGTTCTTC,CASSPPAGGRDEQFF
NA,NA,TRBV4-3,TRBJ2-3,TGCGCCAGCAGCCAAGAGCCAGGCAGCACAGATACGCAGTATTTT,CASSQEPGSTDTQYF
TRBD2,NA,TRBV2,TRBJ2-1,TGTGCCAGCACTCGTACCTTGGCAGCGGGGGCCCACAATGAGCAGTTCTTC,CASTRTLAAGAHNEQFF
TRBD2,NA,TRBV29-1,TRBJ2-5,TGCAGCGTGGGAATAGCGGGAGAAGAGACCCAGTACTTC,CSVGIAGEETQYF
TRBD1,NA,TRBV7-3,TRBJ2-1,TGTGCCAGCAGCACAGGGACAGCCTACAATGAGCAGTTCTTC,CASSTGTAYNEQFF
TRBD2,NA,TRBV9,TRBJ2-5,TGTGCCAGCAGCCCAGGAACTAGCGGAGGGGCGGAGACCCAGTACTTC,CASSPGTSGGAETQYF
NA,once,TRBV4-1,TRBJ2-1,TGCGCCAGCAGCCAAGAGGGCACGGTCTCCTACAATGAGCAGTTCTTC,CASSQEGTVSYNEQFF
NA,NA,TRBV6-5,TRBJ2-7,TGTGCCAGCAGTTACTCGAGGGACAACGAGCAGTACTTC,CASSYSRDNEQYF
TRBD2,few,TRBV4-1,TRBJ2-7,TGCGCCAGCAGCCAAAGTAGCGGGCGCTACGAGCAGTACTTC,CASSQSSGRYEQYF
TRBD1,NA,TRBV29-1,TRBJ1-2,TGCAGCGTTGAGGGACAGGCGGTCTATGGCTACACCTTC,CSVEGQAVYGYTF
NA,NA,TRBV28,TRBJ1-4,TGTGCCAGCAGCAAACAGGGAACTAATGAAAAACTGTTTTTT,CASSKQGTNEKLFF
NA,once,TRBV2,TRBJ2-1,TGTGCCAGCAGAGAGTGGGGGCAAAATGAGCAGTTCTTC,CASREWGQNEQFF
NA,NA,TRBV2,TRBJ2-7,TGTGCCAGTAAGGGGATCGAGCAGTACTTC,CASKGIEQYF
TRBD1,NA,TRBV5-6,TRBJ2-4,TGTGCCAGCAGCTTGGGGGACAGGGACAAAAACATTCAGTACTTC,CASSLGDRDKNIQYF
NA,NA,TRBV5-6,TRBJ2-7,TGTGCCAGCCGGGGGGGACAGGGCCCCTACGAGCAGTACTTC,CASRGGQGPYEQYF